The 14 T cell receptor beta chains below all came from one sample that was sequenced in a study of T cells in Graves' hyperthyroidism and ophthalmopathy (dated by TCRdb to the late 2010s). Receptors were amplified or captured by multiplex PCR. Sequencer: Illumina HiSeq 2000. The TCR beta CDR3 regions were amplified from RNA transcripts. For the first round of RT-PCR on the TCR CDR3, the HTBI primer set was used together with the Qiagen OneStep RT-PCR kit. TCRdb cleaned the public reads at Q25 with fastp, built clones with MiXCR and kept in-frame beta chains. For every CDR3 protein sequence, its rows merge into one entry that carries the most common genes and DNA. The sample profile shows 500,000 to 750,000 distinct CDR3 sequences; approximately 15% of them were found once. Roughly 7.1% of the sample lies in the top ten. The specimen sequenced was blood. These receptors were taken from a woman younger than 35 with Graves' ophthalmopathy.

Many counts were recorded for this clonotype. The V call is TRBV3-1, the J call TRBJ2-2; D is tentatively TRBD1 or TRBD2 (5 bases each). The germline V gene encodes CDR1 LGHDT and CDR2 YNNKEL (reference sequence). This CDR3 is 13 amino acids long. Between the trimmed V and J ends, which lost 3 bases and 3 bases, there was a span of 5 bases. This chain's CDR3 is CASSQGDTGELFF. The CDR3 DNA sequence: TGTGCCAGCAGCCAGGGGGACACCGGGGAGCTGTTTTTT. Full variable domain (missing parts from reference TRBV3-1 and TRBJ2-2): DTAVSQTPKYLVTQMGNDKSIKCEQNLGHDTMYWYKQDSKKFLKIMFSYNNKELIINETVPNRFSPKSPDKAHLNLHINSLELGDSAVYFCASSQGDTGELFFGEGSRLTVL.

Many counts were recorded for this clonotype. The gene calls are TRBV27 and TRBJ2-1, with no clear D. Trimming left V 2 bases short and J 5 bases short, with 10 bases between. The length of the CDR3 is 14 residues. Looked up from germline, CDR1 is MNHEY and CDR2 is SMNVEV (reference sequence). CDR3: CASSLTPNNNEQFF. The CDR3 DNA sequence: TGTGCCAGCAGTTTAACTCCTAACAACAATGAGCAGTTCTTC.

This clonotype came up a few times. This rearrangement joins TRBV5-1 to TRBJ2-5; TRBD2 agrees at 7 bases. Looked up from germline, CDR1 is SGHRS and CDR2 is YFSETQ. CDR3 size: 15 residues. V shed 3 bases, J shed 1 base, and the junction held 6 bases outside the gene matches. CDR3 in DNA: TGCGCCAGCAGCTCTCCCGGGACTACCCAAGAGACCCAGTACTTC. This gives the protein CASSSPGTTQETQYF.

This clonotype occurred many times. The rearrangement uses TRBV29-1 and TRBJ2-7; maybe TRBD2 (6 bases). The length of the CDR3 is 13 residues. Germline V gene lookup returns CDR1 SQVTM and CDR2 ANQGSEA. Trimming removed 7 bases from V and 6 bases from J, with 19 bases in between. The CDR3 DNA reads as TGCAGCGGTAAGGAGGGGCACTCCCCCGAGCAGTACTTC. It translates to CSGKEGHSPEQYF.

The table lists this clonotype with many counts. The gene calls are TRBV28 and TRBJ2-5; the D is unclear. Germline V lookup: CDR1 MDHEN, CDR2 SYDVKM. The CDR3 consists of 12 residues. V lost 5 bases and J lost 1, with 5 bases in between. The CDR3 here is CASSMSQETQYF. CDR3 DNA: TGTGCCAGCAGTATGAGCCAAGAGACCCAGTACTTC.

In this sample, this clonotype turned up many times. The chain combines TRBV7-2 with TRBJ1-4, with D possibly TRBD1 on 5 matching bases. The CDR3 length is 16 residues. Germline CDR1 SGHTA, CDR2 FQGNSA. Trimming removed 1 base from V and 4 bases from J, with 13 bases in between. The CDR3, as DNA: TGTGCCAGCAGCTTAGGGGTCAGGGCTATTAATGAAAAACTGTTTTTT. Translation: CASSLGVRAINEKLFF.

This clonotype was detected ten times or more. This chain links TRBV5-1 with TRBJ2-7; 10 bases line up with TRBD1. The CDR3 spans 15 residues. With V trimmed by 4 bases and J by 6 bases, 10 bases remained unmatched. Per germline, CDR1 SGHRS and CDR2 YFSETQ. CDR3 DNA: TGCGCCAGCAGCATCGCCGGGACAGGGGACTTCGAGCAGTACTTC. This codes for CASSIAGTGDFEQYF.

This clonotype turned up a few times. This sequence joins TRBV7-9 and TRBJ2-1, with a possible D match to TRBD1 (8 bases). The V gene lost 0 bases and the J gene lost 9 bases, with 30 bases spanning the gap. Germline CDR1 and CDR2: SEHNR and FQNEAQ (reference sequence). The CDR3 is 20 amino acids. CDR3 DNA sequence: TGTGCCAGCAGCTTAGCCCTGACAGGGGACTGGGCGGGAGTGTTTAGTGAGCAGTTCTTC. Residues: CASSLALTGDWAGVFSEQFF.

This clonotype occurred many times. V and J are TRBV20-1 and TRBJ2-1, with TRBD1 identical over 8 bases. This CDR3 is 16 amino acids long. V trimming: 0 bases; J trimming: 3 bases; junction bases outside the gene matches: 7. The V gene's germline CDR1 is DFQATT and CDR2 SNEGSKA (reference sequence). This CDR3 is CSARDLWTGRYNEQFF. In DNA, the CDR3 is TGCAGTGCTAGAGACTTATGGACAGGGCGCTACAATGAGCAGTTCTTC.

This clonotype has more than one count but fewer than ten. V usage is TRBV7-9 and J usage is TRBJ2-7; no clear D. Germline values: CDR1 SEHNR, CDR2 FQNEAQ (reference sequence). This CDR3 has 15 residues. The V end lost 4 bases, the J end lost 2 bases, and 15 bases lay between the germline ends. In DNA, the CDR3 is TGTGCCAGCAGCTCGTTTGGGTGTCTTACCTACGAGCAGTACTTC. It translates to CASSSFGCLTYEQYF.

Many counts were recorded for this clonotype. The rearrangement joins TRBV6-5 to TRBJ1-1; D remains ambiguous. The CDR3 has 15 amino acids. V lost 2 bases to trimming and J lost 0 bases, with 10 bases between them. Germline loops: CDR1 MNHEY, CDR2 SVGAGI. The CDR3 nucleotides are TGTGCCAGCAGTTACCAGGACGGGCTGAACACTGAAGCTTTCTTT. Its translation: CASSYQDGLNTEAFF.

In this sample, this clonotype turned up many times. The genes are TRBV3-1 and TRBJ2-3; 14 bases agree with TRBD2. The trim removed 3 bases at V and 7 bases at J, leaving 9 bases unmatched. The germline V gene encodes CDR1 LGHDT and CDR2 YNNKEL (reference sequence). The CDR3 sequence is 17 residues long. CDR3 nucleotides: TGTGCCAGCAGCCAGGAGCCGGGACTAGCGGGGGCCCATACGCAGTATTTT. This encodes CASSQEPGLAGAHTQYF.

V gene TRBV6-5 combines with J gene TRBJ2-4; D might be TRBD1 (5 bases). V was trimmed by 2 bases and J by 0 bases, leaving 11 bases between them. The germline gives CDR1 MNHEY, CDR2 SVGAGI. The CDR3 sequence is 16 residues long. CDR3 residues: CASSYTGTLAKNIQYF. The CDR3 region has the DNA TGTGCCAGCAGTTACACAGGCACCCTAGCCAAAAACATTCAGTACTTC.

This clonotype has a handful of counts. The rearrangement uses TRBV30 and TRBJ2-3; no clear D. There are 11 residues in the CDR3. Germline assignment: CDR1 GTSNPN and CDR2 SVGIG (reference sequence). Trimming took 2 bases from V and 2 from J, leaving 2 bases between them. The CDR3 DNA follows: TGTGCCTGGAGTACCACAGATACGCAGTATTTT. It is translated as CAWSTTDTQYF.